This T cell receptor (beta chain) came from a study of early T cells in non-severe SARS-CoV-2 infection. TCRdb redid the calling of the 5' RACE reads with MiXCR, one entry per CDR3 protein. The table shows tens of thousands of distinct CDR3 sequences, with roughly an eighth occurring only once. Study-wide results and caveats: Reliance on VDJdb matching favored anti-spike CD8 responses; private and CD4 specificities were missed.

Trimming took 1 base from V and 8 from J, leaving 12 bases between them. CDR3 length: 14 residues. Germline-derived CDR1 and CDR2 are LGHNA and YSLEER. As regards this clonotype: Its target is unknown.

This receptor was taken from an adult who was a healthcare worker with PCR-confirmed SARS-CoV-2 infection or an uninfected control (not recorded which). The sequencing input was whole blood. The rearrangement joins TRBV4-3 to TRBJ1-3; no clear D gene. CDR3 in amino acids: CASSQGTGRDTIYF. In DNA, the CDR3 is TGCGCCAGCAGCCAAGGGACGGGGAGAGACACCATATATTTT.